This note documents a single T cell receptor (beta chain) sequence. These data come from a study of blood T cell repertoires in COVID-19. Sequencing was performed with immunoSEQ multiplex PCR; in TCRdb, only in-frame clones are kept and a portion is missing. This table has about 160,000 clones, around 90% appearing once. With 0 bases removed from V and 13 bases from J, the gap between germline ends came to 16 bases. Germline CDR1 is GTSNPN and CDR2 is SVGIG (reference sequence). There are 13 residues in the CDR3. The receptor was isolated from a woman aged 55 to 70 who had recovered from COVID-19. This chain uses TRBV30 with TRBJ2-1; D possibly corresponds to TRBD1 (5 bases). Specimen: peripheral blood. The CDR3 spells CAWSVNPQGSQFF. The CDR3 DNA sequence: TGTGCCTGGAGTGTAAACCCGCAGGGAAGCCAGTTCTTC.